This T cell receptor beta chain was identified in a study of identifying expanded T cells in peripheral blood (dated by TCRdb to between 2019 and 2020). Study-level background: Separate aliquots of the same genomic DNA pool were sequenced to produce technical replicates, and four replicates were compared in pairs. Findings and caveats that apply to the study as a whole: The authors expected that biological variance in healthy repertoires might rise further over much longer intervals, such as months to years. For all healthy donors, the variance in clone template counts between approximately 2-week samples rose significantly as total template count increased. Across all healthy-donor time intervals, the beta-binomial model significantly cut both the number of clones called differentially abundant and the false-positive rate. Between technical replicates the binomial model flagged approximately 1.3 differentially abundant clones, whereas over around two weeks the binomial model flagged about 16.4 and over approximately four weeks about 19.

During the collection period, no immune events, such as infections, were documented for the healthy donors. Time-dependent variance in a beta-binomial model of T-cell clone differential abundance was calibrated using healthy-donor blood repertoires as a training cohort. The training cohort comprised about ten healthy donors, 3 female and 7 male. The donors were between roughly 29 and 65 years old, with an average age of approximately 47 years. Obtained from a commercial supplier, whole blood was collected from each healthy donor at three time points set around 2 weeks apart. For immunosequencing, genomic DNA was extracted from whole blood that had not been sorted. There are 14 amino acids in the CDR3, from cysteine to phenylalanine inclusive. The read is trimmed to its CDR3 DNA, 42 bases read in frame from base 1. The germline V gene yields SNHLY for CDR1 and FYNNEI for CDR2. Ends trimmed: V by 8 bases, J by 3 bases; bases unmatched to a gene: 5.

The immunoSEQ Assay, which uses bias-controlled multiplex PCR amplification of genomic DNA, was used to profile TCRbeta CDR3 regions. As for the authors' bioinformatics: The absolute abundance of each unique TCRbeta CDR3 region was quantified after sequences were collapsed and filtered. Differential abundance was tested with a binomial (Fisher-equivalent) model and with a beta-binomial model adding time-dependent variance fitted from healthy donors. Clones with fewer than 5 combined templates were removed, and a clone was called differentially abundant if the clone's Benjamini-Hochberg FDR was below 0.01. In the beta-binomial model, variance was expressed as a function of the total template count across the two samples, in the form v = (b*log(k)+a)^2. The table was pulled from immuneACCESS by TCRdb, which kept in-frame rearrangements only. Such tables lose some clones; where checked, under half of the loss comes from unresolved V genes, and the rest has no known cause. V, J and clone size derive from that table, while D and trimming were established from the DNA sequence. The table for this sample lists some 91,000 clones; around 89% of them were counted only once. The ten biggest clones cover 3% to 4% of the sample.

This clone was counted a single time. It has no known antigen specificity. Base-call qualities are not available, and no considerably larger clone is one nucleotide away. The sequence links TRBV2 to TRBJ2-3, with 10 junctional bases fitting TRBD2. The sample comprised blood. The TCR sequence derives from a person between 18 and 69 years old in good health. The DNA sequence is given as TGTGCCAGCCTAGCGGGAGAGGGGACAGATACGCAGTATTTT. Translated, this gives CASLAGEGTDTQYF.